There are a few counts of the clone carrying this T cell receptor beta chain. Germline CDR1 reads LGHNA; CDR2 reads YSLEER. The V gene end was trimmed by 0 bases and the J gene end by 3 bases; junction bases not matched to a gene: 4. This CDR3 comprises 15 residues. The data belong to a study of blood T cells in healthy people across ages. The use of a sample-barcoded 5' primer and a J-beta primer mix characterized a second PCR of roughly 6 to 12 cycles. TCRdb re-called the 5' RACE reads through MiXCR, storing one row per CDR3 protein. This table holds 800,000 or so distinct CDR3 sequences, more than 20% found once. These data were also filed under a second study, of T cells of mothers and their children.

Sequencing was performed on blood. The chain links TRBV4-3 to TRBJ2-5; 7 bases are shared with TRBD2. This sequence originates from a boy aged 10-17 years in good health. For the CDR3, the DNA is TGCGCCAGCAGCCAAGAAGGTCTAGCGGAAGAGACCCAGTACTTC. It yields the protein CASSQEGLAEETQYF.